This T cell receptor beta chain was identified in a study of cytomegalovirus exposure and HLA in healthy donors. PCR was performed using 60 Vbeta and 13 Jbeta primers. Method: immunoSEQ multiplex PCR; TCRdb's copy keeps in-frame clones and lacks some. The sample contains 80,000 to 100,000 clones, about 81% of which appear only once. This clone was seen just once. Its specificity is not known. Germline V gene lookup returns CDR1 SQVTM and CDR2 ANQGSEA. This CDR3 comprises 13 residues. V lost 3 bases and J lost 2, with 11 bases in between. Findings and limits, study-wide: In a later analysis, TCR beta V- and J-gene trimming showed a link to a missense DCLRE1C variant. Versus the approximately 700-donor mean, an Asian-associated ancestry cluster reportedly showed fewer N-insertions in a later analysis. Sequencing likely produced, as an artifact, a cluster of highly shared sequence variants.

V gene TRBV29-1 combines with J gene TRBJ2-7, with D possibly TRBD1 on 5 matching bases. The TCR originated in a man aged 35 to 55 in good health and CMV-seronegative. What was sequenced was PBMCs. Here the CDR3 reads CSVEGQGTYEQYF. The CDR3 nucleotides are TGCAGCGTTGAGGGGCAGGGAACCTACGAGCAGTACTTC.